This TCR beta chain was sequenced in a study of blood T cell repertoires in COVID-19. Study background: The study drew acute and convalescent COVID-19 samples from the United States, Italy and Spain. Sample material is recorded as cDNA or gDNA derived from T cells, B-cell-depleted T cells, or PBMCs.

Per germline, CDR1 MNHEY and CDR2 SVGEGT. This CDR3 region has 15 residues. The V and J ends lost 1 base and 2 bases, in that order; junction bases with no gene match: 3. Original processing methods: The assay estimated nucleated cells by amplifying reference gene primers. TCRdb's copy holds only in-frame clones and misses some; the assay was immunoSEQ multiplex PCR. From that table come the V and J calls and clone size; the DNA was used to work out D and trimming. Altogether under 60,000 clones are present, more than 70% being singletons, with the ten largest covering around 30%. The clonotype comes from a woman older than 75 with acute or convalescent COVID-19. V and J are TRBV6-2 or TRBV6-3 and TRBJ2-3, with 7 positions matching TRBD1. Sequences were obtained from peripheral blood. The CDR3, as DNA: TGTGCCAGCAGTTACTGGGGACAGCTCACAGATACGCAGTATTTT. Its protein product is CASSYWGQLTDTQYF.